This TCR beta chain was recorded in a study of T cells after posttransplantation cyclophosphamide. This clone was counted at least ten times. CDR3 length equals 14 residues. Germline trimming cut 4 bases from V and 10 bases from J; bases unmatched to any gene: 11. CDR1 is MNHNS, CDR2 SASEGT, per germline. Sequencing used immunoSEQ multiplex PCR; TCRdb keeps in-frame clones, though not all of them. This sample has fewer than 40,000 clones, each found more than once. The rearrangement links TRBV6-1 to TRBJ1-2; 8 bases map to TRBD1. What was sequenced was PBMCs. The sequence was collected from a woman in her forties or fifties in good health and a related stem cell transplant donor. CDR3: CASSARTGREDYTF. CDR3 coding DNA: TGTGCCAGCAGTGCCCGGACAGGGAGGGAAGACTACACCTTC.